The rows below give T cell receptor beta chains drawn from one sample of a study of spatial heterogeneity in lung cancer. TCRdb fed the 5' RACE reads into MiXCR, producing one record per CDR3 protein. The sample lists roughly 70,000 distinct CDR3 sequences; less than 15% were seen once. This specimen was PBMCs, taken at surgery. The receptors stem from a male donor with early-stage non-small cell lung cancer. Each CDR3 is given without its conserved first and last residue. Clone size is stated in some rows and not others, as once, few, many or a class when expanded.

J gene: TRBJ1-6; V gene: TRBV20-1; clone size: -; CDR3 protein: SAGVGTGNSPLH
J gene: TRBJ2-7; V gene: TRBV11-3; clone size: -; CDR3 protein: ASSLVSGARNEQY
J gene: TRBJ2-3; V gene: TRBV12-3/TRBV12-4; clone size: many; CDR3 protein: ASIPPTDTQY
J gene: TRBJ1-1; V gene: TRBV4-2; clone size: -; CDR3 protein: ASSPPGPAAAEAF
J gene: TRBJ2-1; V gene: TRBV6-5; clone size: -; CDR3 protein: ASTRGNEQF
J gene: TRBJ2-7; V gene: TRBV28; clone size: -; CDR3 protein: ASSYGGTYEQY
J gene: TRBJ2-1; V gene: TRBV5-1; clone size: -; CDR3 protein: ASSRSGGVNEQF
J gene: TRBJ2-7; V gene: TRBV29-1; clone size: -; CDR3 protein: SAGKAGEIYEQY
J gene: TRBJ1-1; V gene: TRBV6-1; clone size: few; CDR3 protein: ASRVDRGNTEAF
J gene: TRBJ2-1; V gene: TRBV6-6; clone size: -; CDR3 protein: ASSRTSGPYNEQF
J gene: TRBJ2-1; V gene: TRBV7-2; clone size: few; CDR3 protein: ASSLGTLEQF
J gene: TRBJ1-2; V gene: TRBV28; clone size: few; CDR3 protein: ASSPSGRAYRGYT
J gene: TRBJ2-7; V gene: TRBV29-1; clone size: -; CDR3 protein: SVGRSGDTGEQY
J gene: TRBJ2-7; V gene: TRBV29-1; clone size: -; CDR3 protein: SGWDGDYEQY
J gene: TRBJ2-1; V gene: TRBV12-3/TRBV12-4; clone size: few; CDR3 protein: ASSPPALLGNEQF
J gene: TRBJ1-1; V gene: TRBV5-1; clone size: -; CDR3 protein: ASSLTPAEGKWTEAF
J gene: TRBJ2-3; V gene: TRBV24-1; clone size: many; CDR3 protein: ATSDPRAFSTDTQY
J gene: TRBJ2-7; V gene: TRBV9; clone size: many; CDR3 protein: ASSPAGLATRGAYEQY
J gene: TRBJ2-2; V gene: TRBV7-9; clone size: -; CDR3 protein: ASTPTAFTGELF
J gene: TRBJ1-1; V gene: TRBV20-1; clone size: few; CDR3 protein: SAGRGLFEAF
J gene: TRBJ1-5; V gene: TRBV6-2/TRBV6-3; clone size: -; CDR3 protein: ASSQRDSSGDQPQH
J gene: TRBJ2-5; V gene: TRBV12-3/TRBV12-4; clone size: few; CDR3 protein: ASNLQGPQETQY
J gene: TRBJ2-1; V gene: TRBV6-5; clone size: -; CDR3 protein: ASSPGPPRPNEQF
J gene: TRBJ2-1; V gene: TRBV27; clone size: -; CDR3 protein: ASSFPSGGSEQF
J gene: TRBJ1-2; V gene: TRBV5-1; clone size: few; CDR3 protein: ASSLAQTGAEGYT
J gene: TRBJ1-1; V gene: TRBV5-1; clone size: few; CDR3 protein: ASSLWGQGNTEAF
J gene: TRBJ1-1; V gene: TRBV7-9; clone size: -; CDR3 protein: ASSIPPGGLDTEAF
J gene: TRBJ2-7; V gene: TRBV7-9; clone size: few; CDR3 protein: ASSFTSGSYEQY
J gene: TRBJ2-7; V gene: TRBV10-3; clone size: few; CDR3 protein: AISASLYEQY
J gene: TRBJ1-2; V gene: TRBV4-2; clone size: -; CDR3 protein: ASSQVERDGYT
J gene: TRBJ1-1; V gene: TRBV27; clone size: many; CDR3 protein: ASAPDRGAEAF
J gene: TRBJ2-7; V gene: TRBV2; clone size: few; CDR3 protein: ASGTPPEQY
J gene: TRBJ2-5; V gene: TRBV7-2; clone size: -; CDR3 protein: ASSPSLQETQY
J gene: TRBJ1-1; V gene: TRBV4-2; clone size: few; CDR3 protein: ASSQDLDRKNTEAF
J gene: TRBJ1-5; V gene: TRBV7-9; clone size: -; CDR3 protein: ASQAGFNQPQH
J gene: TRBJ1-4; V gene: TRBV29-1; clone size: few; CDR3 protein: SVRTGEEKLF
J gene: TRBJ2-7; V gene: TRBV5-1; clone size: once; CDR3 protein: ASSSTGHFYEQY
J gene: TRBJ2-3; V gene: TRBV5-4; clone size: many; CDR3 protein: ASSGILAGAGDTQY
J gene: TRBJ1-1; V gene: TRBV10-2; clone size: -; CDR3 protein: ASSSYRTGVAEAF
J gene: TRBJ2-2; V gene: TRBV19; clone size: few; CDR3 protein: ASKDNTGELF
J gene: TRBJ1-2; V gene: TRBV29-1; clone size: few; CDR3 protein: SVGGGAVYGYT